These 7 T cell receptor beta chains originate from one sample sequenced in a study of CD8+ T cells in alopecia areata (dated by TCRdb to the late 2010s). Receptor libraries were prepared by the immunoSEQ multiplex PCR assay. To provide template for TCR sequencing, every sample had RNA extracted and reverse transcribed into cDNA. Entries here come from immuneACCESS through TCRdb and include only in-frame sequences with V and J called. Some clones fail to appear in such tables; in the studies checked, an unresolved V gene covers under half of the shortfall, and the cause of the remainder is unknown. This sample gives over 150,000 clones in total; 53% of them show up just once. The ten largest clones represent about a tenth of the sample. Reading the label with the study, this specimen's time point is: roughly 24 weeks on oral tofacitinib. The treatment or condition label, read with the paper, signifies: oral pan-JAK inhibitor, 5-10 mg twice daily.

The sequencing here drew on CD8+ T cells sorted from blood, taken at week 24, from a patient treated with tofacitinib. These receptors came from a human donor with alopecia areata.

The CDR3 DNA reads as TGTGCCAGCTCACCACCAGGCAGGGATCATCAAGAGACCCAGTACTTC. It encodes CASSPPGRDHQETQYF. This chain connects TRBV18 to TRBJ2-5; TRBD1 might be the D (5 bases). The CDR3 extends over 16 amino acids. Germline V gene lookup returns CDR1 KGHSH and CDR2 LQKENI. V was shortened by 0 bases and J by 2 bases, with 13 bases between the two germline ends. Supplemented by reference TRBV18 and TRBJ2-5, the full variable domain reads NAGVMQNPRHLVRRRGQEARLRCSPMKGHSHVYWYRQLPEEGLKFMVYLQKENIIDESGMPKERFSAEFPKEGPSILRIQQVVRGDSAAYFCASSPPGRDHQETQYFGPGTRLLVL.

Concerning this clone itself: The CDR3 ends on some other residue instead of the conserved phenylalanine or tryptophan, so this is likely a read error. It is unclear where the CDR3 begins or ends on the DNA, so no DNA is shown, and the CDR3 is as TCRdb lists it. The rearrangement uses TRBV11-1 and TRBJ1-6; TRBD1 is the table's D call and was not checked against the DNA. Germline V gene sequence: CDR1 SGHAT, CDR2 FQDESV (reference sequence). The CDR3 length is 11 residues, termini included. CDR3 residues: CASSLEGQSTL.

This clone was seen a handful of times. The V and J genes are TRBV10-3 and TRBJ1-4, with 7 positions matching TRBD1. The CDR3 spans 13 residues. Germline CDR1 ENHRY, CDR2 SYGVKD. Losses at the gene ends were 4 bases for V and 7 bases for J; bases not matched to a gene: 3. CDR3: CAISGDSGEKLFF. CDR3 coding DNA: TGTGCCATCAGTGGGGACAGCGGTGAAAAACTGTTTTTT.

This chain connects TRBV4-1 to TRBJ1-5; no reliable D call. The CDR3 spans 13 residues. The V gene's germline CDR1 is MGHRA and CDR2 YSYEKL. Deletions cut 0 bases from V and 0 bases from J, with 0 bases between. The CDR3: CASSQDSNQPQHF. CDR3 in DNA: TGCGCCAGCAGCCAAGATAGCAATCAGCCCCAGCATTTT.

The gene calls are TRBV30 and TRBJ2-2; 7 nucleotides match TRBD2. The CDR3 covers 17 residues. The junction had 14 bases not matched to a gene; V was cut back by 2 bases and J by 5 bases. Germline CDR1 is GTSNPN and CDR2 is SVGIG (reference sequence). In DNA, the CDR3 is TGTGCCTGGAGTAGCGGGCTAGCGGTGGTAGGAACCGGGGAGCTGTTTTTT. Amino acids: CAWSSGLAVVGTGELFF.

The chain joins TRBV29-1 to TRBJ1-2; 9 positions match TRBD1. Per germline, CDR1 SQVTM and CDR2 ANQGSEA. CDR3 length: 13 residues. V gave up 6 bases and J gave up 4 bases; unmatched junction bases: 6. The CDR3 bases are TGCAGCGTCCCACAGGGGGCTGGCTATGGCTACACCTTC. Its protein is CSVPQGAGYGYTF.

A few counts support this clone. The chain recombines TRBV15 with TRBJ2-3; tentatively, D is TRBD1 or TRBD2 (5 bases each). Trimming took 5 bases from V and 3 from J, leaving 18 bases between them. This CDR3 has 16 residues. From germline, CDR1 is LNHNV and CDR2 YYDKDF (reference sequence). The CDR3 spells CATSHSGADLTDTQYF. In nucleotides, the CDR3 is TGTGCCACCAGCCATTCCGGGGCGGATTTGACAGATACGCAGTATTTT.